The 21 T cell receptor beta chains presented below share a single source sample, sequenced in a study of T-cell memory formation after mild COVID-19. TCRdb re-analysed the 5' RACE reads in MiXCR, keeping a single row per CDR3 protein. Of about 290,000 distinct CDR3 sequences in the sample, approximately 18% are singletons; the top ten hold 23%. The sequenced sample consisted of PBMCs or a T cell subset sorted from them (not recorded which). The receptors come from a man aged 18 to 35 who had mild COVID-19 (a few samples of this study predate the infection). Cell type and time point are not known.

This clonotype occurred a few times. This chain connects TRBV24-1 to TRBJ2-1; tentative D call: TRBD1 (6 bases). Germline V gene sequence: CDR1 KGHDR, CDR2 SFDVKD. Trimming cost V 4 bases and J 10 bases, with 13 bases left between them. The CDR3 is made up of 13 amino acids. CDR3 protein: CATSDGTIGEQFF. CDR3 sequence (DNA): TGTGCCACCAGTGACGGGACAATTGGGGAGCAGTTCTTC.

The chain carries TRBV20-1 and TRBJ2-1; D perhaps matches TRBD2 (5 bases). Trimming shortened V by 1 base and J by 9 bases, and 16 bases separated the two germline ends. The CDR3 contains 14 residues. Germline V CDR1 and CDR2: DFQATT, SNEGSKA (reference sequence). Written as DNA, the CDR3 is TGCAGTGCTAGAGGACCGATTGGCGGGTTTGAGCAGTTCTTC. Amino acid sequence: CSARGPIGGFEQFF.

This clonotype was counted between two and nine times. The chain employs TRBV7-3 and TRBJ1-1; D remains unclear. Germline lookup yields CDR1 SGHTA and CDR2 FQGTGA. Trimming stripped 2 bases from V and 0 bases from J, with 10 bases between. The CDR3 sequence is 15 residues long. The CDR3 reads CASSLYGVMNTEAFF. DNA for the CDR3: TGTGCCAGCAGCTTATACGGGGTCATGAACACTGAAGCTTTCTTT. Supplemented by reference TRBV7-3 and TRBJ1-1, the full variable domain reads GAGVSQTPSNKVTEKGKYVELRCDPISGHTALYWYRQSLGQGPEFLIYFQGTGAADDSGLPNDRFFAVRPEGSVSTLKIQRTERGDSAVYLCASSLYGVMNTEAFFGQGTRLTVV.

The rearrangement joins TRBV5-1 to TRBJ1-1; D is perhaps TRBD1 (6 bases). Germline V gene lookup returns CDR1 SGHRS and CDR2 YFSETQ. The V and J ends lost 0 bases and 5 bases respectively, with 11 bases between them. The CDR3 is 14 residues long. The CDR3 nucleotides read TGCGCCAGCAGCTTGGATTATCAGGGGACTGAAGCTTTCTTT. Translation gives CASSLDYQGTEAFF.

This chain uses TRBV29-1 with TRBJ2-3, with TRBD2 as a possible D gene (5 bases). The germline V gene encodes CDR1 SQVTM and CDR2 ANQGSEA. V lost 7 bases and J 2 bases, leaving 16 bases between the germline ends. The CDR3 length is 14 residues. The DNA for the CDR3 is TGCAGCGCGGTAGCGCTTCTGTACACAGATACGCAGTATTTT. Translation: CSAVALLYTDTQYF.

This clonotype came up a few times. This rearrangement joins TRBV13 to TRBJ2-3; TRBD1 is a possible D gene (5 bases). V was cut by 6 bases and J by 2 bases, with 9 bases left in between. The CDR3 runs 13 residues. Germline V gene data show CDR1 as PRHDT and CDR2 as FYEKMQ (reference sequence). The DNA of the CDR3 is TGTGCCAGCAGTTGGACATACACAGATACGCAGTATTTT. It encodes CASSWTYTDTQYF. The variable domain in full, with the rest retrieved from reference TRBV13 and TRBJ2-3, is AAGVIQSPRHLIKEKRETATLKCYPIPRHDTVYWYQQGPGQDPQFLISFYEKMQSDKGSIPDRFSAQQFSDYHSELNMSSLELGDSALYFCASSWTYTDTQYFGPGTRLTVL.

This clonotype was seen a handful of times. The chain has TRBV29-1 and TRBJ2-5; no firm D call. Deletions cut 4 bases from V and 1 base from J, with 10 bases between. CDR1 and CDR2 (germline): SQVTM, ANQGSEA. The CDR3 has 13 amino acids. The CDR3 DNA follows: TGCAGCGTTGTCCCGGCGAGCCAAGAGACCCAGTACTTC. Protein: CSVVPASQETQYF.

This clonotype has a count of ten or more. The chain is built from TRBV7-9 and TRBJ1-2; D ambiguous. Germline V gene sequence: CDR1 SEHNR, CDR2 FQNEAQ (reference sequence). This CDR3 is 16 amino acids long. Trimming pared 1 base from V and 3 bases from J, leaving 15 bases between. Here the CDR3 reads CASSLGYGSSDYGYTF. In DNA form, the CDR3 reads TGTGCCAGCAGCTTAGGGTATGGCAGTTCTGACTATGGCTACACCTTC.

The V gene is TRBV7-9, the J gene TRBJ2-3; the match to TRBD1 covers 8 bases. The CDR3 spans 15 residues. From germline, CDR1 is SEHNR and CDR2 FQNEAQ (reference sequence). Unmatched junction bases numbered 7, after V lost 5 bases and J lost 3 bases. The CDR3 sequence is CASSVRQGMTDTQYF. The CDR3 nucleotides read TGTGCCAGCAGCGTTCGACAGGGGATGACAGATACGCAGTATTTT. Together with reference TRBV7-9 and TRBJ2-3, the CDR3 gives the full variable domain: DTGVSQNPRHKITKRGQNVTFRCDPISEHNRLYWYRQTLGQGPEFLTYFQNEAQLEKSRLLSDRFSAERPKGSFSTLEIQRTEQGDSAMYLCASSVRQGMTDTQYFGPGTRLTVL.

This clonotype was counted ten times or more. The genes are TRBV5-1 and TRBJ2-5; possible D gene TRBD2, 6 bases. Trimming removed 4 bases from V and 3 bases from J, with 13 bases in between. The CDR3 covers 14 residues. Germline V gives CDR1 SGHRS, CDR2 YFSETQ. CDR3 loop: CASSVTGREETQYF. As DNA, the CDR3 is TGCGCCAGCAGCGTGACCGGGAGAGAAGAGACCCAGTACTTC.

This clonotype appeared many times. V gene TRBV10-1 combines with J gene TRBJ2-3; TRBD2 agrees at 8 bases. This CDR3 is 15 amino acids long. Trimming removed 0 bases from V and 4 bases from J; junction bases left unmatched: 3. CDR1 and CDR2 (germline): WNHNN, SYGVQD (reference sequence). The CDR3 DNA reads TGCGCCAGCAGTGAGTCGACGGGGGGGGCAGATACGCAGTATTTT. It specifies CASSESTGGADTQYF.

This clonotype has a handful of counts. The V and J genes are TRBV2 and TRBJ2-3; TRBD2 agrees at 9 bases. V shed 6 bases and J 1 base; nucleotides not matched to a gene: 5. CDR3 length: 15 amino acids. Per germline, CDR1 SNHLY and CDR2 FYNNEI. CDR3 sequence (DNA): TGTGCCAGCAGGGAGGCTAGCGGGGGCACAGATACGCAGTATTTT. This translates into CASREASGGTDTQYF.

This clonotype was seen more than once but under ten times. The chain uses TRBV10-3 and TRBJ2-1; D perhaps matches TRBD2 (7 bases). Trimming removed 0 bases from V and 4 bases from J, with 13 bases in between. This CDR3 is 16 amino acids long. Germline CDR1 and CDR2: ENHRY and SYGVKD. The CDR3: CAISESGGGPYNEQFF. The CDR3, as DNA: TGTGCCATCAGTGAGTCTGGGGGGGGCCCTTACAATGAGCAGTTCTTC.

J is TRBJ1-4 and V is TRBV12-3 or TRBV12-4; D might be TRBD1 (6 bases). The V gene lost 5 bases and the J gene lost 7 bases, with 14 bases spanning the gap. The CDR3 has 14 amino acids. CDR3 coding DNA: TGTGCCAGCAGTCTACGGGGGGGCGGTGAAAAACTGTTTTTT. It translates to CASSLRGGGEKLFF.

At least ten counts were recorded for this clonotype. The V and J genes are TRBV4-2 and TRBJ1-1, with a weak D call TRBD1 (5 bases). The CDR3 extends over 16 amino acids. V was pared by 5 bases and J by 1 base, with 17 bases between. Per germline, CDR1 LGHNA and CDR2 YNFKEQ. The chain's CDR3 is CASSRLGVQANTEAFF. DNA for the CDR3: TGTGCCAGCAGCAGACTAGGGGTCCAGGCGAACACTGAAGCTTTCTTT.

The chain carries TRBV2 and TRBJ2-5; 10 bases agree with TRBD1. This CDR3 has 15 amino acids. J lost 5 bases, V lost 8 bases, and 11 bases had no gene match. Looked up from germline, CDR1 is SNHLY and CDR2 is FYNNEI. The CDR3 loop is CASGGQGMLMETQYF. The CDR3 DNA reads TGTGCCAGCGGGGGACAGGGGATGTTAATGGAGACCCAGTACTTC. The full variable domain, in which reference TRBV2 and TRBJ2-5 provide the parts outside the CDR3, is EPEVTQTPSHQVTQMGQEVILRCVPISNHLYFYWYRQILGQKVEFLVSFYNNEISEKSEIFDDQFSVERPDGSNFTLKIRSTKLEDSAMYFCASGGQGMLMETQYFGPGTRLLVL.

This chain links TRBV7-2 with TRBJ1-2, with 9 bases aligning to TRBD1. V shed 5 bases, J shed 4 bases, and the junction held 8 bases outside the gene matches. CDR1 SGHTA and CDR2 FQGNSA come from the germline V gene. The CDR3 runs to 15 residues. The CDR3 coding sequence is TGTGCCAGCAGCCGCGGGACAGGGAAGGGCTATGGCTACACCTTC. It yields the protein CASSRGTGKGYGYTF.

This chain uses TRBV6-6 with TRBJ1-4; D is uncertain. Deletions cut 5 bases from V and 7 bases from J, with 11 bases between. Germline CDR1 is MNHNY and CDR2 is SVGAGI (reference sequence). This CDR3 has 13 residues. CDR3 amino acids: CASSPREAEKLFF. The CDR3, as DNA: TGTGCCAGCAGTCCTCGGGAGGCTGAAAAACTGTTTTTT.

There are a few counts of this clonotype. The chain has TRBV25-1 and TRBJ2-1; TRBD2 matches at 11 bases. Germline loops: CDR1 MGHDK, CDR2 SYGVNS. CDR3 length: 15 amino acids. V lost 3 bases to trimming and J lost 7 bases; unmatched junction nucleotides: 5. For the CDR3, the DNA is TGTGCCAGCAGTGAGGGTCTAGCGGGGGGAAATGAGCAGTTCTTC. It specifies CASSEGLAGGNEQFF.

V is TRBV6-6 and J is TRBJ2-3; 8 positions agree with TRBD2. Germline V lookup: CDR1 MNHNY, CDR2 SVGAGI (reference sequence). The V gene end was trimmed by 6 bases and the J gene end by 0 bases; junction bases not matched to a gene: 5. The CDR3 sequence is 15 residues long. The CDR3 DNA reads as TGTGCCAGCAGCCCTCAGCGGGGGAGCACAGATACGCAGTATTTT. Its translation is CASSPQRGSTDTQYF.

This clonotype has a handful of counts. The gene calls are TRBV20-1 and TRBJ2-7, with a weak D call TRBD1 (5 bases). CDR1 DFQATT and CDR2 SNEGSKA come from the germline V gene (reference sequence). Deletions cut 1 base from V and 6 bases from J, with 19 bases between. This CDR3 is 15 amino acids long. The CDR3 coding sequence is TGCAGTGCTAGAGGGAAAGGGGTCTACACTGGCGAGCAGTACTTC. It is translated as CSARGKGVYTGEQYF.